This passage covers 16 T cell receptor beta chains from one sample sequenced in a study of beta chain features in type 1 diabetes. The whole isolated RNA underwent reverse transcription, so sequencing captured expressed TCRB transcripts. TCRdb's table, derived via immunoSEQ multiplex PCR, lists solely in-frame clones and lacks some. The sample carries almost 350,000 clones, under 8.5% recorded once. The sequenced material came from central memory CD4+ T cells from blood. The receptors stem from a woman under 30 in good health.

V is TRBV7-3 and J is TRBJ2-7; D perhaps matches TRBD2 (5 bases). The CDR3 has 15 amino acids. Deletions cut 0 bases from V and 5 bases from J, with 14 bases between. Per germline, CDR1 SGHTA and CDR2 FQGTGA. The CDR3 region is CASSLTLASFHEQYF. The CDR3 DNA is TGTGCCAGCAGCTTAACGCTCGCTAGCTTCCACGAGCAGTACTTC.

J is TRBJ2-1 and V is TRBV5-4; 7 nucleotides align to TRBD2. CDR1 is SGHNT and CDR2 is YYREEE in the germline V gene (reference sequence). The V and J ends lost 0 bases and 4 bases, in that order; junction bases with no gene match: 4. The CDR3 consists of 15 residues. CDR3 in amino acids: CASSLDSGQYNEQFF. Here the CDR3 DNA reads TGTGCCAGCAGCTTGGATAGCGGGCAATACAATGAGCAGTTCTTC.

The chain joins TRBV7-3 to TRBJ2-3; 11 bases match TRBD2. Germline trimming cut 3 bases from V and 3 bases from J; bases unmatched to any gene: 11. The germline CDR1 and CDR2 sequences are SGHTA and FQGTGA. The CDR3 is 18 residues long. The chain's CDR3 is CASSFPTSGRFATDTQYF. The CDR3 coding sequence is TGTGCCAGCAGCTTCCCCACTAGCGGGAGATTCGCGACAGATACGCAGTATTTT.

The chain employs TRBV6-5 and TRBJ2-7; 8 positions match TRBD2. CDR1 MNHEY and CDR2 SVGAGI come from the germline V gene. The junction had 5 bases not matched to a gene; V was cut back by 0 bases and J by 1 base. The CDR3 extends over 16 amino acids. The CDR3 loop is CASSYSSGRQSYEQYF. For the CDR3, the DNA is TGTGCCAGCAGTTACTCGAGCGGGAGACAGTCCTACGAGCAGTACTTC.

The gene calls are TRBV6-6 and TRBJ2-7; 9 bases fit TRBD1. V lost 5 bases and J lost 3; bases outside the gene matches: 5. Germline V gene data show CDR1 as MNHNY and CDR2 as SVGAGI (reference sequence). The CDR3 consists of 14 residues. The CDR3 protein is CASSVGTGNYEQYF. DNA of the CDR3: TGTGCCAGCAGTGTCGGGACAGGGAACTACGAGCAGTACTTC.

The CDR3 bases are TGCGCCAGCAGCTTGAACCCCCCGGGACAGGCGCTCTACGAGCAGTACTTC. Translating gives CASSLNPPGQALYEQYF. This sequence joins TRBV5-1 and TRBJ2-7; 8 nucleotides agree with TRBD1. From germline, CDR1 is SGHRS and CDR2 YFSETQ. This CDR3 spans 17 amino acids. The V segment lost 1 base and the J segment 3 bases; nucleotides outside the gene matches: 12.

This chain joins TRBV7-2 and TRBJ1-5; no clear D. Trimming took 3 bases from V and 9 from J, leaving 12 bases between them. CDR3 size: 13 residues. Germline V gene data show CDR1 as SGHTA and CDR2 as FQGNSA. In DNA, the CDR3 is TGTGCCAGCAGCTTTAGTGAGGGAGGGCCCCAGCATTTT. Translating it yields CASSFSEGGPQHF.

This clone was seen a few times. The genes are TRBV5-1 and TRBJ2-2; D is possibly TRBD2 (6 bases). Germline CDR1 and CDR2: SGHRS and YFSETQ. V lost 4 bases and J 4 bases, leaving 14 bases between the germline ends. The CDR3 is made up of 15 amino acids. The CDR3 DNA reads TGCGCCAGCAGCCCGGGACTCCTAATCACCGGGGAGCTGTTTTTT. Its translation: CASSPGLLITGELFF.

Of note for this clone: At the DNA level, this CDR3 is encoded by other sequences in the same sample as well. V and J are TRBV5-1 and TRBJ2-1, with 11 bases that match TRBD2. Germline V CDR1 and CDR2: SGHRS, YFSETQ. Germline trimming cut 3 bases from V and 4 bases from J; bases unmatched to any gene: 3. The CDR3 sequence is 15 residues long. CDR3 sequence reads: CASSSGTSGYNEQFF. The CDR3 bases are TGCGCCAGCAGCTCCGGGACTAGCGGTTACAATGAGCAGTTCTTC.

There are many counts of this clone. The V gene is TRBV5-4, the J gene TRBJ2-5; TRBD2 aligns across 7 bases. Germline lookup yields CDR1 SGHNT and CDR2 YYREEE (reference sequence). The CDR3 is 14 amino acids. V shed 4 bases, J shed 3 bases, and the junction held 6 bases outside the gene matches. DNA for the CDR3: TGTGCCAGCAGCCCGGGGGGAGGTGAAGAGACCCAGTACTTC. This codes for CASSPGGGEETQYF. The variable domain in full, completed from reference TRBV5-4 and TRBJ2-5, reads ETGVTQSPTHLIKTRGQQVTLRCSSQSGHNTVSWYQQALGQGPQFIFQYYREEENGRGNFPPRFSGLQFPNYSSELNVNALELDDSALYLCASSPGGGEETQYFGPGTRLLVL.

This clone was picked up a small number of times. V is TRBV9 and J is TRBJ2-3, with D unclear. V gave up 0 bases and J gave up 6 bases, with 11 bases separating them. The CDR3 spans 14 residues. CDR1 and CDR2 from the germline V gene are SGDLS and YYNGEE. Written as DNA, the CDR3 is TGTGCCAGCAGCGTAGCGACGGGCTGGGATACGCAGTATTTT. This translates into CASSVATGWDTQYF.

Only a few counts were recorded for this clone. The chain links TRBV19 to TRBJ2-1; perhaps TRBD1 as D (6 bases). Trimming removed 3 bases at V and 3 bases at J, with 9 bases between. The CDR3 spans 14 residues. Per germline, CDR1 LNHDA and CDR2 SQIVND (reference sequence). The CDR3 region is CASSISGHYNEQFF. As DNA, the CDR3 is TGTGCCAGTAGTATTTCGGGACACTACAATGAGCAGTTCTTC. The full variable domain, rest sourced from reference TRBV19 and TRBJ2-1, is DGGITQSPKYLFRKEGQNVTLSCEQNLNHDAMYWYRQDPGQGLRLIYYSQIVNDFQKGDIAEGYSVSREKKESFPLTVTSAQKNPTAFYLCASSISGHYNEQFFGPGTRLTVL.

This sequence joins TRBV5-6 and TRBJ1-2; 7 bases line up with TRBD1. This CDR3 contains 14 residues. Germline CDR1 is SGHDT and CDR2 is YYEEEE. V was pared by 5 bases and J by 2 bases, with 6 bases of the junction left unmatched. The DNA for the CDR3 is TGTGCCAGCAGTGACAGGGTTAGGAACTATGGCTACACCTTC. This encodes CASSDRVRNYGYTF.

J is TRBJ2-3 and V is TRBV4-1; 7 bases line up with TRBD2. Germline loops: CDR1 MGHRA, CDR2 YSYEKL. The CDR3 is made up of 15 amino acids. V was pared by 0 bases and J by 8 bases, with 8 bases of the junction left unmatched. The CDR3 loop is CASSQDPRERVTQYF. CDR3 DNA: TGCGCCAGCAGCCAAGATCCGCGGGAGCGGGTTACGCAGTATTTT.

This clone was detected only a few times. This CDR3 reads CASSGPQETQYF. CDR3 bases: TGTGCCAGCAGTGGGCCGCAGGAGACCCAGTACTTC. V is TRBV28 and J is TRBJ2-5; D gene unclear. Germline assignment: CDR1 MDHEN and CDR2 SYDVKM. The CDR3 spans 12 residues. V dropped 5 bases and J dropped 5 bases, with 9 bases sitting between them.

CDR3 nucleotides: TGTGCCAGCAGCGTGGGACACGAACCTTACGAGCAGTACTTC. Translating it yields CASSVGHEPYEQYF. The chain employs TRBV9 and TRBJ2-7, with D possibly matching TRBD1 (6 bases). Trimming removed 2 bases at V and 4 bases at J, with 13 bases between. Germline CDR1 is SGDLS and CDR2 is YYNGEE. The CDR3 loop spans 14 amino acids. Based on the CDR3 plus reference TRBV9 and TRBJ2-7, the full variable domain is DSGVTQTPKHLITATGQRVTLRCSPRSGDLSVYWYQQSLDQGLQFLIQYYNGEERAKGNILERFSAQQFPDLHSELNLSSLELGDSALYFCASSVGHEPYEQYFGPGTRLTVT.